This TCR beta chain was documented in a study of CD8 T cells in Susac syndrome. Overall study: Within the sequenced Susac syndrome patient group, five or six exhibited active disease and roughly 8 were in remission.

The CDR3 contains 15 residues. Per the germline V gene, CDR1 is DFQATT and CDR2 is SNEGSKA (reference sequence). V shed 3 bases, J shed 5 bases, and the junction held 5 bases outside the gene matches. TCR beta sequences were obtained from blood CD8+ and CD4+ T cells. The study's findings and limits: In Susac syndrome, the CD4+ T cell repertoires did not show clonal expansion.

Comment on this clonotype: What it binds is not known.

RNA amounts of about 0.5 to 1 ug underwent reverse transcription with random hexamers. Across 54 Vbeta and 13 Jbeta, immunoSEQ multiplex PCR amplified TCR beta CDR3. A single record per CDR3 protein comes from TCRdb applying MiXCR to the immunoSEQ multiplex PCR reads. Among roughly 150,000 distinct CDR3 sequences listed, 95% were seen once. The chain carries TRBV20-1 and TRBJ2-3; 13 positions match TRBD2. This receptor was identified in a human donor with Susac syndrome. The specimen was CD4+ T cells from PBMCs. CDR3 nucleotide sequence: TGCAGTGCTAGGGAACTAGCGGGGGGGCAAGATACGCAGTATTTT. Its protein is CSARELAGGQDTQYF.